Included here is one TCR beta chain sequence, with context. Starting from around 500 ng of total RNA, TCR beta cDNA was produced with a primer in the constant region. Slightly modified ARM-PCR served as the procedure for the TCR beta libraries. These libraries came from three rounds of nested multiplex PCR. Primers for the first two PCR rounds were TRBV1-TRBV30 forward primers and a C-beta reverse primer (about 9 cycles per round). In TCRdb, the multiplex PCR reads were re-called with MiXCR into one record per CDR3 protein. The repertoire consists of tens of thousands of distinct CDR3 sequences, with 72% occurring once and the leading ten covering approximately 19%. Trimming removed 8 bases from V and 0 bases from J, with 10 bases in between. Germline V gene lookup returns CDR1 MDHEN and CDR2 SYDVKM. This CDR3 spans 14 amino acids. The approximately 17-32 mg bulk tissue piece was not sorted before simultaneous RNA and DNA extraction.

The data are from a study of tumor-infiltrating lymphocytes in primary liver carcinoma. The chain has TRBV28 and TRBJ1-4; D not resolved. This sequence originates from a man aged 35-49 years with primary liver carcinoma and hepatitis B virus infection. Material: liver tumor tissue from sampling region 1. Subset given: tumor region T1, superior pole. The CDR3 DNA reads TGTGCCAGCCAAGACGGCGCAACTAATGAAAAACTGTTTTTT. Its protein is CASQDGATNEKLFF.